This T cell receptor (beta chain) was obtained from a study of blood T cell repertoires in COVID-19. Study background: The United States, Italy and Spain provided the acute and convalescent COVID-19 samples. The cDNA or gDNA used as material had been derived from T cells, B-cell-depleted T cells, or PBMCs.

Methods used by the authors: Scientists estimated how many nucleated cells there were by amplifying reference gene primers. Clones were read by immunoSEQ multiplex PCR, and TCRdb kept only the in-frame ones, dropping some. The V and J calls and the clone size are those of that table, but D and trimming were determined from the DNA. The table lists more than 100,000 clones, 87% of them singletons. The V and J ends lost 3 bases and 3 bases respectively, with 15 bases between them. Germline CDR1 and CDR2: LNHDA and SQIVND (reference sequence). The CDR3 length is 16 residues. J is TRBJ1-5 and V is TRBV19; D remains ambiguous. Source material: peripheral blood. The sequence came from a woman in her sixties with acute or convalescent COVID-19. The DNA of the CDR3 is TGTGCCAGTAGTATGGTGGGCAGCTCTATCAATCAGCCCCAGCATTTT. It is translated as CASSMVGSSINQPQHF.